Listed here are 16 T cell receptor beta chains from one sample, sequenced in a study of monozygotic twins with inflammatory bowel disease. TCRdb processed the 5' RACE reads again and assigns one entry to each CDR3 protein, with no DNA. Its listing shows some 450,000 distinct CDR3 sequences. The sample was blood. The source of these receptors is a human donor with ulcerative colitis or Crohn's disease, or a healthy co-twin of an affected twin (not recorded which).

The chain combines TRBV10-3 with TRBJ2-2; the TCRdb call, TRBD1, lacks DNA for checking. Germline V gene data show CDR1 as ENHRY and CDR2 as SYGVKD. The CDR3 contains 14 residues. The CDR3 here is CAISGQGAPGELFF.

The rearrangement links TRBV6-1 to TRBJ2-1; checking the TCRdb D call of TRBD1 is not possible without DNA. Per germline, CDR1 MNHNS and CDR2 SASEGT. The CDR3 has 15 residues. The CDR3 sequence: CASTPQDRGGNEQFF.

V gene TRBV7-3 combines with J gene TRBJ1-1; TCRdb reports TRBD1, a call that lacks DNA to check it against. Germline V gene sequence: CDR1 SGHTA, CDR2 FQGTGA. This CDR3 is built from 14 residues. The CDR3 loop reads CASSPGAKDTEAFF.

The J gene is TRBJ2-1, the V gene TRBV6-1; TCRdb's D gene call, TRBD2, goes unchecked for lack of DNA. This CDR3 region has 15 residues. Germline V gives CDR1 MNHNS, CDR2 SASEGT. CDR3 residues: CASTAGLADYNEQFF.

The gene calls are TRBV19 and TRBJ1-4. The CDR3 totals 14 residues. Germline lookup yields CDR1 LNHDA and CDR2 SQIVND (reference sequence). This chain's CDR3 is CATRRGAGNEKLFF.

The gene calls are TRBV5-1 and TRBJ2-1; TCRdb calls TRBD1, which cannot be checked without DNA. The CDR3 totals 14 residues. CDR1 and CDR2 (germline): SGHRS, YFSETQ. CDR3 region: CASSLGGPSDEQFF.

The chain has TRBV5-1 and TRBJ1-6. Germline loops: CDR1 SGHRS, CDR2 YFSETQ. The CDR3 has 14 residues. The CDR3 is CASSPDGLPQDLHF.

The V call is TRBV7-9, the J call TRBJ2-1. The CDR3 sequence is 17 residues long. Germline lookup yields CDR1 SEHNR and CDR2 FQNEAQ (reference sequence). CDR3 region: CASSLDSAGSSYNEQFF.

The chain carries TRBV12-3 or TRBV12-4 and TRBJ2-3; the D call from TCRdb, TRBD1, cannot be confirmed without DNA. This CDR3 region has 14 residues. The CDR3 protein is CASSTDRSTDTQYF.

The V and J genes are TRBV20-1 and TRBJ2-2; the D call of TRBD2 rests on TCRdb alone, since no DNA is present to check it. Germline V gene data show CDR1 as DFQATT and CDR2 as SNEGSKA (reference sequence). The CDR3 has 16 amino acids. This CDR3 is CSARGSGRDNTGELFF.

The rearrangement joins TRBV18 to TRBJ2-5. CDR3 size: 15 residues. Germline CDR1 reads KGHSH; CDR2 reads LQKENI. This CDR3 reads CASSPRVGRQETQYF.

This chain links TRBV5-1 with TRBJ2-1; lacking DNA, the TRBD1 call made by TCRdb goes unchecked. The length of the CDR3 is 14 residues. Germline V gene lookup returns CDR1 SGHRS and CDR2 YFSETQ. The CDR3 sequence is CASSSYRGLDEQFF. The full variable domain, with the rest looked up from reference TRBV5-1 and TRBJ2-1, is KAGVTQTPRYLIKTRGQQVTLSCSPISGHRSVSWYQQTPGQGLQFLFEYFSETQRNKGNFPGRFSGRQFSNSRSEMNVSTLELGDSALYLCASSSYRGLDEQFFGPGTRLTVL.

J is TRBJ2-1 and V is TRBV27; TCRdb lists TRBD1, though no DNA is available to test this call. Germline V gene sequence: CDR1 MNHEY, CDR2 SMNVEV (reference sequence). The CDR3 length is 15 residues. The CDR3 sequence: CASSLPGQGANEQFF.

The CDR3 is CASSFTENQPQHF. The chain recombines TRBV7-2 with TRBJ1-5. This CDR3 has 13 residues. Germline-derived CDR1 and CDR2 are SGHTA and FQGNSA.

V usage is TRBV6-2 or TRBV6-3 and J usage is TRBJ2-7. The CDR3 length is 12 residues. Per germline, CDR1 MNHEY and CDR2 SVGEGT. This CDR3 reads CASRDDSYEQYF.

V usage is TRBV18 and J usage is TRBJ1-1. CDR1 and CDR2 from the germline V gene are KGHSH and LQKENI. The CDR3 is 14 amino acids. CDR3 sequence: CASSPPGEGAEAFF.